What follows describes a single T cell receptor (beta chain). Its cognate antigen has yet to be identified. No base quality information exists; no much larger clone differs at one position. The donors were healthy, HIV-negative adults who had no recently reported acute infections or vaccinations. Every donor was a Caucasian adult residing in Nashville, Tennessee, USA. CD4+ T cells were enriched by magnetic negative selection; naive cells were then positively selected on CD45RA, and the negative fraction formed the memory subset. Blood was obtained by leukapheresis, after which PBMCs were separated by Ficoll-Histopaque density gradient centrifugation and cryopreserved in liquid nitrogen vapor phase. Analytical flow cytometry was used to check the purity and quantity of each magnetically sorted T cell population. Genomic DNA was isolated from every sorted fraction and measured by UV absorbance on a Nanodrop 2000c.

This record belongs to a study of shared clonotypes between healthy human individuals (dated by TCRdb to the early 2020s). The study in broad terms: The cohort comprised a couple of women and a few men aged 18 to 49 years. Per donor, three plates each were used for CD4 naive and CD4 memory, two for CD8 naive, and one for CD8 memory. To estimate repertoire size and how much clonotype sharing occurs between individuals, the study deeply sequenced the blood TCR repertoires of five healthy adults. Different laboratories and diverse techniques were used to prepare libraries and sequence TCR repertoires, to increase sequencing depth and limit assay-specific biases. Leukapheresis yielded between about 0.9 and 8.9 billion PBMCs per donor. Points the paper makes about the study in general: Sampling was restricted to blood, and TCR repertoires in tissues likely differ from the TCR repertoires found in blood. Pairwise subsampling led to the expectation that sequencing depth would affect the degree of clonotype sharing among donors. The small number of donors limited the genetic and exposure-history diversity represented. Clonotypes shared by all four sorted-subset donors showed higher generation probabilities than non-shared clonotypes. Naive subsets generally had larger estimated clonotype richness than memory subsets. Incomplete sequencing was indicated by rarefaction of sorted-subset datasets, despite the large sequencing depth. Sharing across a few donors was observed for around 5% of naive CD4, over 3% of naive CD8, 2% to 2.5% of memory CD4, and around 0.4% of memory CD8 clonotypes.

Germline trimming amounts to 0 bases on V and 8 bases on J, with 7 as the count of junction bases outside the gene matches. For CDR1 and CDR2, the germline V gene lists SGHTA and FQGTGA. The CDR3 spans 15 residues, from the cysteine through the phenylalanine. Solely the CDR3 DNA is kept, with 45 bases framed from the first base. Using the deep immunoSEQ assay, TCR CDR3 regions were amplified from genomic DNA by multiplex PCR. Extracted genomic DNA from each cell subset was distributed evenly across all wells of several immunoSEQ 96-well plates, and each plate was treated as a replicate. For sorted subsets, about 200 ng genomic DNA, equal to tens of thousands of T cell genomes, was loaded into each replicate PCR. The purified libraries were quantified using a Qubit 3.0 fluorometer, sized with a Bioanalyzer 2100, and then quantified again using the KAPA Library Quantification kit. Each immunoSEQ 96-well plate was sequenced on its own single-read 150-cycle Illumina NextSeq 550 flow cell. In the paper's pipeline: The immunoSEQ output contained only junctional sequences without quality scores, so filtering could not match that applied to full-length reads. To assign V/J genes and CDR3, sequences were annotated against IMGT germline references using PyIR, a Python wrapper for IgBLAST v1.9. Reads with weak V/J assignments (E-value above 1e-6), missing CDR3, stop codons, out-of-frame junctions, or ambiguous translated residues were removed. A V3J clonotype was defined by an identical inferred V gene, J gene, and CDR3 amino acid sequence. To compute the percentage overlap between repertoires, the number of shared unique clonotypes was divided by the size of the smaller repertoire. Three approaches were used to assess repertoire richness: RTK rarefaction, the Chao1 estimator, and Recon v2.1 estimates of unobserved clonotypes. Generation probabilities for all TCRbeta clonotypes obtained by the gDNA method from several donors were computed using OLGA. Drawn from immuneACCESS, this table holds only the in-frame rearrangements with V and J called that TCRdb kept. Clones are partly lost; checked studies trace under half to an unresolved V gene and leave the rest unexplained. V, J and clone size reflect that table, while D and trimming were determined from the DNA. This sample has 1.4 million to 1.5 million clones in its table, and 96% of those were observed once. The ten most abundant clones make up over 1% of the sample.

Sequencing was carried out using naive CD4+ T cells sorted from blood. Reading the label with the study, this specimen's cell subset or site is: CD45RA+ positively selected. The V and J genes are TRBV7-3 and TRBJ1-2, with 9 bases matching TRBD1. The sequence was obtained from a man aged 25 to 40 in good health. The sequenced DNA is TGTGCCAGCAGCTTAACGGTACAGGGGGCGGAAGGCTACACCTTC. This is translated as CASSLTVQGAEGYTF.